The T cell receptor (beta chain) under discussion was sequenced for a study of cytomegalovirus exposure and HLA in healthy donors. Overall study results and limits: In an earlier analysis, about 90% or about 30%: the productive usage of most TCR beta V segments. Compared with the roughly 670-donor mean, an Asian-associated ancestry cluster reportedly had fewer N-insertions, according to a later analysis.

This CDR3 has 15 amino acids. The V gene's germline CDR1 is SNHLY and CDR2 FYNNEI. V gave up 5 bases and J gave up 1 base, with 12 bases separating them. PCR primers comprised 60 Vbeta and 13 Jbeta primers. Using immunoSEQ multiplex PCR, the repertoire was profiled, and TCRdb retains in-frame clones only, with some absent. The table has roughly 150,000 clones, roughly 70% seen once. A remark on this clone: Its antigen is currently unknown.

The chain uses TRBV2 and TRBJ1-5; TRBD1 might be the D (6 bases). This receptor was taken from a man in his thirties or forties in good health and CMV-seronegative. The sequenced material came from PBMCs. CDR3 in amino acids: CASSYRERSNQPQHF. Here the CDR3 DNA reads TGTGCCAGCAGTTACAGGGAAAGGAGCAATCAGCCCCAGCATTTT.